This T cell receptor (beta chain) was recovered during a study of vaccination and CD4 T cells after COVID-19. As regards this clonotype: Its antigen is still unknown.

The treatment was: roughly nine-day PBMC culture with coronavirus spike peptide pools or control peptides (ViraFEST assay). Peptide pools at roughly 10 ug/ml stimulated under 2.5 million PBMCs per well with about 9.5 IU/ml IL-2. Fresh IL-2 medium was used to replace half of the medium on days 3 and 7. With the Oncomine TCR Beta short-read assay, DNA from cultured CD4+ T cells was sequenced. Extraction of genomic DNA was performed on cultured CD4+ T cells. MiXCR was run by TCRdb on the PCR reads, yielding one entry per CDR3 protein. The table lists around 5,000 distinct CDR3 sequences, 30% to 35% of them singletons, with approximately 35% in the top ten. With 6 bases clipped from V and 4 bases from J, the junction kept 5 bases outside the gene matches. CDR1 and CDR2 from the germline V gene are LNHDA and SQIVND (reference sequence). This CDR3 has 16 residues.

The sequencing used CD4+ T cells from blood, cultured in vitro, collected after SARS-CoV-2 vaccination. This TCR was sampled from a human donor who had recovered from COVID-19. The V and J genes are TRBV19 and TRBJ1-6; 11 positions match TRBD1. CDR3 region: CASRKGTGGYNSPLHF. CDR3 DNA: TGTGCCAGTAGGAAAGGGACAGGGGGATATAATTCACCCCTCCACTTT.